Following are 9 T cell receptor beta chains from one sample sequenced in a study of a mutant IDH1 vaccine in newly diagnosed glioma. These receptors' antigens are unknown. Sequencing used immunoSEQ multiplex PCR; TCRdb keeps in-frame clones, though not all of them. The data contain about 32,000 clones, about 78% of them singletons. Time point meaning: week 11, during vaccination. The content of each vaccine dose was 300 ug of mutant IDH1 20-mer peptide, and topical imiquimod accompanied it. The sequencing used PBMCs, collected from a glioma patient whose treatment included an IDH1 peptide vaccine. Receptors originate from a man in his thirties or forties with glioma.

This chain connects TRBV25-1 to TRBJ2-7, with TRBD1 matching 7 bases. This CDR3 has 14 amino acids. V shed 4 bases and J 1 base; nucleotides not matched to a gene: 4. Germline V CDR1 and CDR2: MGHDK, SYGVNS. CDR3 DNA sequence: TGTGCCAGCAGTGCCCGGGACAGTTCCTACGAGCAGTACTTC. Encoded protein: CASSARDSSYEQYF.

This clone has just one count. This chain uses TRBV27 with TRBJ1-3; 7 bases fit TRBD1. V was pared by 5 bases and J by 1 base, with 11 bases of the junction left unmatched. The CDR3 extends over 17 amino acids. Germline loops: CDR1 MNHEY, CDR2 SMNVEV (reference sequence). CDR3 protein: CASSPTVQGKSGNTIYF. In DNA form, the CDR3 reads TGTGCCAGCAGTCCAACCGTACAGGGGAAATCTGGAAACACCATATATTTT.

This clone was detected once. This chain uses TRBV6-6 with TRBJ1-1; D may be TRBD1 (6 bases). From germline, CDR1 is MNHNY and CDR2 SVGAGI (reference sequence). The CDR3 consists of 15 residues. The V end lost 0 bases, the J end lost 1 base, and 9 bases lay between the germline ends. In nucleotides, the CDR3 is TGTGCCAGCAGTTACTCTGGGGGGCCGAACACTGAAGCTTTCTTT. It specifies CASSYSGGPNTEAFF.

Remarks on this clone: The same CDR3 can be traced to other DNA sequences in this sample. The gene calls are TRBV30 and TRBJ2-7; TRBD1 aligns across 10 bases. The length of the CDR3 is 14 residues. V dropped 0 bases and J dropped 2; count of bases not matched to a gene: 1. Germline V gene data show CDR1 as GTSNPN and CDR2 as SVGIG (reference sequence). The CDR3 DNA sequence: TGTGCCTGGAGTGTTGGGACAGGGGCCTACGAGCAGTACTTC. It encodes CAWSVGTGAYEQYF.

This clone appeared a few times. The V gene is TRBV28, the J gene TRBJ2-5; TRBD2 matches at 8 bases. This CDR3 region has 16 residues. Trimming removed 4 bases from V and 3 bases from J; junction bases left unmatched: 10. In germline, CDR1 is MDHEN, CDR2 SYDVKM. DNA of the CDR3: TGTGCCAGCAGTTCAATCAATCTAGCGGGTGAAGAGACCCAGTACTTC. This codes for CASSSINLAGEETQYF.

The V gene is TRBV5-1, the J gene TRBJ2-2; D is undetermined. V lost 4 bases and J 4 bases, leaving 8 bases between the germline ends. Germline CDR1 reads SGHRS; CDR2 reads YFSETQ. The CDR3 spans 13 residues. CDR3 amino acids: CASSDDPTGELFF. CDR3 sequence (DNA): TGCGCCAGCAGCGACGACCCCACCGGGGAGCTGTTTTTT.

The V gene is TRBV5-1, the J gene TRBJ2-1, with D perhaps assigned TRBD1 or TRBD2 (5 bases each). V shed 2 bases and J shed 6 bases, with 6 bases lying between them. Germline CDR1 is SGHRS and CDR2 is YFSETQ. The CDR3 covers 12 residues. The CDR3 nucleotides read TGCGCCAGCAGCTTAGGGACCAATGAGCAGTTCTTC. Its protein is CASSLGTNEQFF.

Here the CDR3 reads CASSLEADYNSPLHF. The CDR3 coding sequence is TGTGCCAGCAGCTTAGAGGCAGATTATAATTCACCCCTCCACTTT. V and J are TRBV7-9 and TRBJ1-6; D remains unclear. Per the germline V gene, CDR1 is SEHNR and CDR2 is FQNEAQ (reference sequence). Trimming took off 1 base at V and 4 bases at J, with 8 bases between the two ends. The CDR3 sequence is 15 residues long.

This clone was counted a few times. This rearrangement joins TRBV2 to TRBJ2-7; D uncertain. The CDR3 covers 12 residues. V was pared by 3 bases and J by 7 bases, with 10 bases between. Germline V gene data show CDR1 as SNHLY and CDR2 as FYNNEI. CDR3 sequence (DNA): TGTGCCAGCAGTGACGGTTCACTGGAGCAGTACTTC. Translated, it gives CASSDGSLEQYF.